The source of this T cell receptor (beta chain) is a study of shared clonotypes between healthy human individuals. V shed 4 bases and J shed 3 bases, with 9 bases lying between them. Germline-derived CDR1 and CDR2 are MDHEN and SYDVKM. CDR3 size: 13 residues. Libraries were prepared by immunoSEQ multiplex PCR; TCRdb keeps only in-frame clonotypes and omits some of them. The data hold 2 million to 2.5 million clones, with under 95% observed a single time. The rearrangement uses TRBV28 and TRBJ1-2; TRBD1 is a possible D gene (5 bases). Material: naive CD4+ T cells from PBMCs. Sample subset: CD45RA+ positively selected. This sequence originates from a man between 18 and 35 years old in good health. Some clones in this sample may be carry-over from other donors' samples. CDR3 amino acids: CASSSWGDYGYTF. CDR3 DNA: TGTGCCAGCAGTTCATGGGGCGACTATGGCTACACCTTC.